Listed here are 27 T cell receptor beta chains from one sample, sequenced in a study of memory CD4+ T cells and cytomegalovirus serostatus. Profiling relied on immunoSEQ multiplex PCR, and the TCRdb table lists in-frame clones only, not all of them. The sample lists some 67,000 clones, around 76% occurring once. Single viable CD3+CD4+CD8-CD45RO+ cells were sorted as the memory CD4+ T cells. Sequencing was done on a sample of memory CD4+ T cells from blood. These receptors were taken from an adult in good health and CMV-seropositive.

The V and J genes are TRBV5-1 and TRBJ2-1; 8 bases fit TRBD2. V was clipped by 5 bases and J by 4 bases; unmatched bases: 8. Germline values: CDR1 SGHRS, CDR2 YFSETQ. The CDR3 sequence is 15 residues long. The DNA for the CDR3 is TGCGCCAGCAGTCTAGCGGGCGGTATGTACAATGAGCAGTTCTTC. Amino acids: CASSLAGGMYNEQFF.

The chain employs TRBV4-2 and TRBJ2-1; TRBD2 matches 13 bases. With V trimmed by 4 bases and J by 5 bases, 2 bases remained unmatched. The CDR3 extends over 15 amino acids. Germline V gene lookup returns CDR1 LGHNA and CDR2 YNFKEQ. The CDR3 region has the DNA TGTGCCAGCAGCCTTGGGACTAGCGGGGACAATGAGCAGTTCTTC. Amino acid sequence: CASSLGTSGDNEQFF.

The genes are TRBV28 and TRBJ2-7; 8 bases are shared with TRBD1. Germline CDR1 and CDR2: MDHEN and SYDVKM. The ends lost 7 bases at V and 4 bases at J; junction bases unmatched: 6. The CDR3 has 13 residues. The CDR3 loop reads CASTDRGSYEQYF. The CDR3, as DNA: TGTGCCAGCACAGACAGGGGATCGTACGAGCAGTACTTC. The whole variable domain, filled in from reference TRBV28 and TRBJ2-7, reads DVKVTQSSRYLVKRTGEKVFLECVQDMDHENMFWYRQDPGLGLRLIYFSYDVKMKEKGDIPEGYSVSREKKERFSLILESASTNQTSMYLCASTDRGSYEQYFGPGTRLTVT.

This clone came up a few times. The gene calls are TRBV10-3 and TRBJ2-7; D unresolved. The CDR3 extends over 16 amino acids. Germline V gene data show CDR1 as ENHRY and CDR2 as SYGVKD. V shed 3 bases and J shed 1 base, with 16 bases lying between them. CDR3 sequence: CAISDSVVGSSYEQYF. CDR3 coding DNA: TGTGCCATCAGTGATTCCGTGGTGGGGTCTTCCTACGAGCAGTACTTC.

This clone was seen once. The gene calls are TRBV7-9 and TRBJ2-5, with D perhaps matching TRBD1 or TRBD2 (5 bases each). The V gene lost 6 bases and the J gene lost 4 bases, with 12 bases spanning the gap. Germline V gene lookup returns CDR1 SEHNR and CDR2 FQNEAQ (reference sequence). This CDR3 has 13 residues. DNA of the CDR3: TGTGCCAGCAGATACGCAGGGAGAGAGACCCAGTACTTC. Amino acid sequence: CASRYAGRETQYF.

The chain has TRBV29-1 and TRBJ2-7, with 9 positions matching TRBD1. The CDR3 is 13 amino acids. Germline loops: CDR1 SQVTM, CDR2 ANQGSEA. Losses at the gene ends were 4 bases for V and 5 bases for J; bases not matched to a gene: 6. CDR3 coding DNA: TGCAGCGTTGGCACAGGGGGCGTTCACGAGCAGTACTTC. Its translation is CSVGTGGVHEQYF.

The chain employs TRBV2 and TRBJ1-5; no reliable D call. The CDR3 sequence is 16 residues long. Germline V gene lookup returns CDR1 SNHLY and CDR2 FYNNEI. The V and J ends lost 6 bases and 0 bases respectively, with 15 bases between them. CDR3 nucleotides: TGTGCCAGCAGGGTAATAAGGCCTTATAGCAATCAGCCCCAGCATTTT. Its translation is CASRVIRPYSNQPQHF.

The gene calls are TRBV7-2 and TRBJ2-2; 11 bases are shared with TRBD2. The CDR3 has 17 amino acids. Looked up from germline, CDR1 is SGHTA and CDR2 is FQGNSA. Losses at the gene ends were 5 bases for V and 3 bases for J; bases not matched to a gene: 8. CDR3 DNA sequence: TGTGCCAGCAGCGACCCCGGGACTAGCGGTCACACCGGGGAGCTGTTTTTT. Encoded protein: CASSDPGTSGHTGELFF.

This clone has a handful of counts. V and J are TRBV7-6 and TRBJ2-5; 10 bases are shared with TRBD1. The CDR3 has 17 amino acids. Germline V gene data show CDR1 as SGHVS and CDR2 as FNYEAQ. Trimming cost V 1 base and J 2 bases; bases outside gene matches: 7. This CDR3 reads CASSLETGQGIQETQYF. CDR3 bases: TGTGCCAGCAGCTTAGAAACGGGACAGGGGATACAAGAGACCCAGTACTTC.

The V gene is TRBV7-8, the J gene TRBJ2-3; D perhaps matches TRBD1 (5 bases). CDR1 SGHVS and CDR2 FQNEAQ come from the germline V gene. The ends were cut back, 4 bases at V and 5 bases at J, with 13 bases in the middle. The CDR3 extends over 14 amino acids. The CDR3 spells CASSSYDRRDTQYF. The CDR3 nucleotides are TGTGCCAGCAGCTCCTATGACAGAAGAGATACGCAGTATTTT.

This clone was picked up a small number of times. DNA for the CDR3: TGTGCCAGCAGCTTGCGGTTAGCAGAAGATACGCAGTATTTT. Its protein product is CASSLRLAEDTQYF. The chain has TRBV5-6 and TRBJ2-3; D remains unclear. Germline V lookup: CDR1 SGHDT, CDR2 YYEEEE. The CDR3 covers 14 residues. With 1 base removed from V and 5 bases from J, the gap between germline ends came to 11 bases.

V is TRBV30 and J is TRBJ1-3; a possible D gene is TRBD1 (5 bases). Germline loops: CDR1 GTSNPN, CDR2 SVGIG (reference sequence). The CDR3 extends over 14 amino acids. V shed 4 bases and J shed 0 bases, with 10 bases lying between them. The CDR3 sequence: CAWTRGYSGNTIYF. Here the CDR3 DNA reads TGTGCCTGGACCCGGGGCTACTCTGGAAACACCATATATTTT.

The rearrangement uses TRBV9 and TRBJ2-3, with TRBD2 matching 10 bases. Germline V gene data show CDR1 as SGDLS and CDR2 as YYNGEE. The CDR3 sequence is 16 residues long. Unmatched junction bases numbered 8, after V lost 5 bases and J lost 2 bases. The DNA for the CDR3 is TGTGCCAGCAGTGGATTAGCGGGGGGCCCCACAGATACGCAGTATTTT. The encoded protein is CASSGLAGGPTDTQYF. The variable domain in full, with the rest retrieved from reference TRBV9 and TRBJ2-3, is DSGVTQTPKHLITATGQRVTLRCSPRSGDLSVYWYQQSLDQGLQFLIQYYNGEERAKGNILERFSAQQFPDLHSELNLSSLELGDSALYFCASSGLAGGPTDTQYFGPGTRLTVL.

This clone turned up a few times. V is TRBV18 and J is TRBJ1-1, with D possibly matching TRBD1 (5 bases). Germline CDR1 KGHSH, CDR2 LQKENI. V was cut by 3 bases and J by 6 bases, with 14 bases left in between. The CDR3 is 14 residues long. For the CDR3, the DNA is TGTGCCAGCTCACCTCCTCCCGGGACGTCTGAAGCTTTCTTT. It yields the protein CASSPPPGTSEAFF.

This chain links TRBV7-9 with TRBJ2-5; weak D call: TRBD1 (6 bases). The CDR3 is made up of 13 amino acids. From germline, CDR1 is SEHNR and CDR2 FQNEAQ (reference sequence). The germline V and J ends were trimmed by 5 bases and 2 bases, with 9 bases remaining between them. This CDR3 is CASSMGHQETQYF. The CDR3 coding sequence is TGTGCCAGCAGCATGGGACATCAAGAGACCCAGTACTTC.

J is TRBJ1-2 and V is TRBV5-1; TRBD1 is a possible D gene (5 bases). Looked up from germline, CDR1 is SGHRS and CDR2 is YFSETQ. V lost 0 bases and J lost 8, with 17 bases in between. This CDR3 is built from 15 residues. In nucleotides, the CDR3 is TGCGCCAGCAGCTTGGCTTCTGGGGCCAATTACGGCTACACCTTC. Protein: CASSLASGANYGYTF.

The CDR3 reads CASSEDRYLREQYF. In DNA form, the CDR3 reads TGTGCCAGCAGTGAAGACAGGTACCTTCGTGAGCAGTACTTC. The V call is TRBV6-1, the J call TRBJ2-7; D may be TRBD1 (5 bases). Trimming stripped 1 base from V and 7 bases from J, with 14 bases between. Germline CDR1 and CDR2: MNHNS and SASEGT. The CDR3 runs 14 residues.

This sequence joins TRBV5-1 and TRBJ1-1; no clear D gene. Germline CDR1 and CDR2: SGHRS and YFSETQ. V was cut by 0 bases and J by 3 bases, with 12 bases left in between. The CDR3 has 15 amino acids. The CDR3 loop is CASSLEGPTDTEAFF. DNA for the CDR3: TGCGCCAGCAGCTTGGAAGGGCCCACGGACACTGAAGCTTTCTTT.

The chain links TRBV18 to TRBJ1-1, with TRBD1 identical over 8 bases. This CDR3 spans 16 amino acids. With 3 bases clipped from V and 1 base from J, the junction kept 7 bases outside the gene matches. Germline lookup yields CDR1 KGHSH and CDR2 LQKENI. The CDR3, as DNA: TGTGCCAGCTCACCGCGGACCGGGACAGGGAACACTGAAGCTTTCTTT. It encodes CASSPRTGTGNTEAFF.

This clone was detected only once. V usage is TRBV5-4 and J usage is TRBJ1-2, with D possibly being TRBD1 (5 bases). The CDR3 is 14 residues long. Germline V gives CDR1 SGHNT, CDR2 YYREEE (reference sequence). V was pared by 4 bases and J by 2 bases, with 12 bases between. Written as DNA, the CDR3 is TGTGCCAGCAGCCCGCGGGACGGAAACTATGGCTACACCTTC. Translating gives CASSPRDGNYGYTF.

The chain has TRBV4-3 and TRBJ2-1, with 10 bases that match TRBD2. The CDR3 consists of 17 residues. In germline, CDR1 is LGHNA, CDR2 YSLEER. V shed 4 bases and J 9 bases; nucleotides not matched to a gene: 15. In DNA form, the CDR3 reads TGCGCCAGCAGCCCAGAGAACCAAGCGGGAGGGCCGAGTGAGCAGTTCTTC. This gives the protein CASSPENQAGGPSEQFF.

Worth noting for this clone: Additional DNA sequences in this sample encode the identical CDR3. This chain links TRBV7-9 with TRBJ2-1; D is possibly TRBD1 or TRBD2 (6 bases each). Germline V CDR1 and CDR2: SEHNR, FQNEAQ (reference sequence). This CDR3 region has 15 residues. V lost 1 base to trimming and J lost 4 bases, with 11 bases between them. The CDR3 reads CASSLDGGPYNEQFF. Written as DNA, the CDR3 is TGTGCCAGCAGCTTAGATGGGGGGCCTTACAATGAGCAGTTCTTC.

In this sample, this clone turned up many times. The rearrangement uses TRBV2 and TRBJ1-2; D gene unclear. The CDR3 contains 14 residues. V gave up 7 bases and J gave up 2 bases, with 14 bases separating them. Germline lookup yields CDR1 SNHLY and CDR2 FYNNEI. This CDR3 reads CASMAGERNYGYTF. The CDR3 DNA sequence: TGTGCCAGCATGGCTGGGGAGCGGAACTATGGCTACACCTTC.

This chain uses TRBV6-5 with TRBJ2-6; D is ambiguous. This CDR3 region has 11 residues. Trimming cost V 8 bases and J 1 base, with 0 bases left between them. Germline values: CDR1 MNHEY, CDR2 SVGAGI. CDR3: CASSGANVLTF. The CDR3 DNA sequence: TGTGCCAGCTCTGGGGCCAACGTCCTGACTTTC.

The chain joins TRBV7-2 to TRBJ2-5; D is possibly TRBD1 or TRBD2 (6 bases each). Germline CDR1 and CDR2: SGHTA and FQGNSA. The CDR3 length is 14 residues. Trimming cost V 5 bases and J 3 bases, with 13 bases left between them. CDR3 sequence (DNA): TGTGCCAGCAGCGGTGAAGGGGGGAAAGAGACCCAGTACTTC. Translated, it gives CASSGEGGKETQYF.

There are a few counts of this clone. This chain links TRBV4-1 with TRBJ2-2, with D perhaps TRBD2 (6 bases). V lost 0 bases and J 12 bases, leaving 11 bases between the germline ends. This CDR3 spans 13 amino acids. CDR1 and CDR2 (germline): MGHRA, YSYEKL. DNA for the CDR3: TGCGCCAGCAGCCAAGACCGACTAGGAAAGCTGTTTTTT. This gives the protein CASSQDRLGKLFF.

The rearrangement uses TRBV7-9 and TRBJ2-7; 7 nucleotides match TRBD2. V shed 5 bases and J 1 base; nucleotides not matched to a gene: 14. Germline V gene sequence: CDR1 SEHNR, CDR2 FQNEAQ (reference sequence). The CDR3 is 17 residues long. Here the CDR3 reads CASSRAGWGPFSYEQYF. The DNA of the CDR3 is TGTGCCAGCAGCCGAGCGGGGTGGGGCCCTTTTTCCTACGAGCAGTACTTC. Complete variable domain (other parts from reference TRBV7-9 and TRBJ2-7): DTGVSQNPRHKITKRGQNVTFRCDPISEHNRLYWYRQTLGQGPEFLTYFQNEAQLEKSRLLSDRFSAERPKGSFSTLEIQRTEQGDSAMYLCASSRAGWGPFSYEQYFGPGTRLTVT.